This TCR beta chain originates from a study of cytomegalovirus exposure and HLA in healthy donors. The germline gives CDR1 SGHAT, CDR2 FQNNGV. The CDR3 runs to 15 residues. J lost 4 bases, V lost 0 bases, and 1 base had no gene match. PCR amplification relied on 60 Vbeta primers (plus 13 Jbeta primers). Clones were read by immunoSEQ multiplex PCR, and TCRdb kept only the in-frame ones, dropping some. The sample has 150,000 to 200,000 clones, 60% to 80% seen once; the top ten hold about 13%. Study-wide findings and caveats: Immune exposure information available was restricted to CMV serostatus.

This clone was observed a single time. Its antigen remains unidentified. The source is a woman aged 45-65 years in good health and CMV-seropositive. The material sequenced was PBMCs. The rearrangement uses TRBV11-2 and TRBJ1-3; 9 positions agree with TRBD1. In nucleotides, the CDR3 is TGTGCCAGCAGCTTAGAGACAGGGGGAGGAAACACCATATATTTT. Translating gives CASSLETGGGNTIYF.